This TCR beta chain came from a study of glioma-infiltrating T cells. Using RNA template, CDR3s of TCR alpha and beta were amplified with iRepertoire arm-PCR. One-step reverse transcription and amplification started from around 100-400 ng of tissue mRNA or PBMC total RNA. Using its own MiXCR run on the multiplex PCR reads, TCRdb lists one record per CDR3 protein. The sample contains fewer than 500,000 distinct CDR3 sequences, roughly two fifths of which appear only once. Germline V gene data show CDR1 as MNHEY and CDR2 as SMNVEV (reference sequence). V was pared by 4 bases and J by 0 bases, with 10 bases between. This CDR3 spans 14 amino acids. Study-wide results and caveats: Signature shared blood CDR3 motifs were enriched in low-divergence and depleted in high-divergence patients.

A note on this clonotype: Its antigen is not identified. With a much larger clone just one base away, this may be a read error.

The clonotype originates from a human donor with low-grade glioma or glioblastoma, undergoing nonglioma brain surgery, or in good health (not recorded which). The genes are TRBV27 and TRBJ2-7; the D gene is possibly TRBD2 (5 bases). Sample: glioma tissue, nonneoplastic brain tissue, or PBMCs (not recorded which). The CDR3 DNA sequence: TGTGCCAGCAGTTACGGGGTTGGCTCCTACGAGCAGTACTTC. Its translation: CASSYGVGSYEQYF.